The entry that follows covers one TCR beta chain sequence. Its antigen is still unknown. No quality values exist for individual bases; no much larger clone is one base distant. This entry is derived from a study of control samples from healthy donors and cancer patients (dated by TCRdb to about 2020). Libraries were made using the immunoSEQ multiplex PCR assay. TCRdb mirrors the immuneACCESS table, restricted to in-frame sequences. Some clones are absent from its copies; in checked studies, under half trace to an unresolved V gene, and the reason for the others is unknown. Within this sample are around 76,000 clones, with about nine tenths of them counted one time only. The ten most abundant clones make up 9.5% of the sample. CDR1 and CDR2, per the germline V gene, are SGHRS and YFSETQ. Taken from cysteine to phenylalanine, the CDR3 has 15 residues. CDR3 DNA only is kept here, 45 bases in frame from base 1. Trimming takes 4 bases off V and 4 bases off J; junction bases not matched to a gene: 5.

The source material was PBMCs. The V and J genes are TRBV5-1 and TRBJ2-3; the junction holds 11 bases that match TRBD2. The sequence derives from a woman aged 50 to 65 with colorectal cancer. CDR3 sequence: CASSQLAGEADTQYF. The bases read TGCGCCAGCAGCCAACTAGCGGGGGAGGCAGATACGCAGTATTTT.